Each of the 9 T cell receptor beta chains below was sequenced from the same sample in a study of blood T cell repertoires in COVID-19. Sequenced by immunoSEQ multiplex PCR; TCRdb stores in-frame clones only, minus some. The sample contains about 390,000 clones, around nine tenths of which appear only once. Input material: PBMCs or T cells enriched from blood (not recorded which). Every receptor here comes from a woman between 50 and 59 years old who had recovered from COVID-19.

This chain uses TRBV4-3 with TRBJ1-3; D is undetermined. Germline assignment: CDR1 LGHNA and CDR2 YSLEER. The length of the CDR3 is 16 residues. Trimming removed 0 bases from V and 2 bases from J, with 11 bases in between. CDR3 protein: CASSQDAGFTGNTIYF. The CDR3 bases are TGCGCCAGCAGCCAAGATGCGGGTTTTACTGGAAACACCATATATTTT.

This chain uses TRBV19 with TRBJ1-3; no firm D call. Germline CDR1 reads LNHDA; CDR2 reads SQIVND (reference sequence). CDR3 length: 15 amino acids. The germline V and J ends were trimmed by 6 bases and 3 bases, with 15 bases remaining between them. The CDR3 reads CASSKEGAVGNTIYF. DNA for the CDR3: TGTGCCAGTAGCAAAGAGGGTGCGGTTGGAAACACCATATATTTT.

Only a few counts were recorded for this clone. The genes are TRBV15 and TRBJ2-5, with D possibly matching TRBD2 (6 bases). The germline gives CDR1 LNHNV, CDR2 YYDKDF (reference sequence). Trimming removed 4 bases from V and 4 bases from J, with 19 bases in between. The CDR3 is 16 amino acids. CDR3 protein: CATSTGGLVGGETQYF. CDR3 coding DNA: TGTGCCACCAGCACTGGGGGACTGGTCGGGGGAGAGACCCAGTACTTC.

The CDR3: CASRETANNEQFF. The CDR3 DNA sequence: TGCGCCAGCAGAGAGACAGCAAACAATGAGCAGTTCTTC. V is TRBV5-1 and J is TRBJ2-1, with D maybe TRBD1 (5 bases). The germline gives CDR1 SGHRS, CDR2 YFSETQ. The CDR3 covers 13 residues. Trimming pared 5 bases from V and 5 bases from J, leaving 11 bases between. Looking up the rest from reference TRBV5-1 and TRBJ2-1 gives the full variable domain: KAGVTQTPRYLIKTRGQQVTLSCSPISGHRSVSWYQQTPGQGLQFLFEYFSETQRNKGNFPGRFSGRQFSNSRSEMNVSTLELGDSALYLCASRETANNEQFFGPGTRLTVL.

This CDR3 reads CSVEPRLGYGYTF. The CDR3 nucleotides read TGCAGCGTTGAACCCAGGCTGGGCTATGGCTACACCTTC. The rearrangement joins TRBV29-1 to TRBJ1-2; D is unclear. From germline, CDR1 is SQVTM and CDR2 ANQGSEA. The CDR3 spans 13 residues. Trimming pared 2 bases from V and 4 bases from J, leaving 11 bases between.

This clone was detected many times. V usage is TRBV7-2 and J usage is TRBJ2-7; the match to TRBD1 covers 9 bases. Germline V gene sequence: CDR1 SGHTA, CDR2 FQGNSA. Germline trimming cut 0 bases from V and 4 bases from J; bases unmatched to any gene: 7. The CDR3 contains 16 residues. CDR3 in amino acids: CASSLAPGQGGYEQYF. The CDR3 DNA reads TGTGCCAGCAGCTTAGCCCCGGGACAGGGAGGGTACGAGCAGTACTTC. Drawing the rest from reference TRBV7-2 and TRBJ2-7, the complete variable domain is GAGVSQSPSNKVTEKGKDVELRCDPISGHTALYWYRQSLGQGLEFLIYFQGNSAPDKSGLPSDRFSAERTGGSVSTLTIQRTQQEDSAVYLCASSLAPGQGGYEQYFGPGTRLTVT.

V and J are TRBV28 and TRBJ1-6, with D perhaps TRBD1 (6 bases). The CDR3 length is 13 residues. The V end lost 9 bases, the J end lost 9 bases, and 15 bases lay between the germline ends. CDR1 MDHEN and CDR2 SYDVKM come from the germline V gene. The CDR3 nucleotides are TGTGCCAGTGAGGGGGGGGGCAGTTCACCCCTCCACTTT. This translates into CASEGGGSSPLHF.

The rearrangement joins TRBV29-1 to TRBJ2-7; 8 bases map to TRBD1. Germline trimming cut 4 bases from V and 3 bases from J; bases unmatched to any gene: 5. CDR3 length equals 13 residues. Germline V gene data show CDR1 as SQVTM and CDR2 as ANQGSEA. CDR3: CSVGGGQVYEQYF. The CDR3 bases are TGCAGCGTTGGAGGGGGACAGGTCTACGAGCAGTACTTC.

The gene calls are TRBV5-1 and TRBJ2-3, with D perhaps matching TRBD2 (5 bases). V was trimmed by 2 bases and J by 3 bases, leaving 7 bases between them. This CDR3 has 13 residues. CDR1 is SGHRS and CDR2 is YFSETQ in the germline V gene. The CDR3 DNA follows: TGCGCCAGCAGCTTCGGCGGGACAGATACGCAGTATTTT. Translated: CASSFGGTDTQYF.